A selection of T cell receptor beta chains follows, all from one sample in a study of T cells in Graves' hyperthyroidism and ophthalmopathy. TCRdb recomputed calls from the multiplex PCR reads with MiXCR, one row per CDR3 protein. The data contain under 650,000 distinct CDR3 sequences, 16% of them singletons. The source material was blood. These TCRs come from a woman in her twenties or thirties with Graves' hyperthyroidism. The CDR3 runs from the conserved cysteine through the conserved F or W. Each record gives: V gene, D gene, J gene, clone size, CDR3 DNA, CDR3 protein. A D gene is named only where the DNA matches it firmly. A row's size may be missing; if present it is once, few, many or a size class.

TRBV12-3/TRBV12-4	TRBD2	TRBJ2-7	many	TGTGCCAGCAGTCTCGGACTAGCGGGAGGTGGCTACGAGCAGTACTTC	CASSLGLAGGGYEQYF
TRBV12-3/TRBV12-4	TRBD1	TRBJ2-3	-	TGTGCCATTACCACTGGGGGGACAGGGGCAGATACGCAGTATTTT	CAITTGGTGADTQYF
TRBV12-3/TRBV12-4	-	TRBJ2-7	many	TGTGCCAGCAGTTTGGGAGGAGACTCCTACGAGCAGTACTTC	CASSLGGDSYEQYF
TRBV27	-	TRBJ2-7	-	TGTGCCAGCAGTTCAACCGGGACTCTCTACGAGCAGTACTTC	CASSSTGTLYEQYF
TRBV20-1	TRBD1	TRBJ2-2	-	TGCAGTGCTATCGGATGGGGACAGGGCACCGGGGAGCTGTTTTTT	CSAIGWGQGTGELFF
TRBV28	-	TRBJ2-1	many	TGTGCCAGCAGTTTATGGGTATTCACAGACAATGAGCAGTTCTTC	CASSLWVFTDNEQFF
TRBV9	TRBD1	TRBJ1-6	-	TGTGCCAGCAGCGACCCCTCTGGGACAGCCAATTCACCCCTCCACTTT	CASSDPSGTANSPLHF
TRBV30	TRBD1	TRBJ1-2	-	TGTGCCTGGAGTGTACGTCGGTCGTGGACAGGGAACTATGGCTACACCTTC	CAWSVRRSWTGNYGYTF
TRBV2	-	TRBJ1-1	many	TGTGCCAGCAGTGTCTCCCCGGTTACGAACACTGAAGCTTTCTTT	CASSVSPVTNTEAFF
TRBV18	TRBD1	TRBJ1-2	many	TGTGCCAGCCTCTTTCGGTCCCCCGGACAGGGGAACTATGGCTACACCTTC	CASLFRSPGQGNYGYTF
TRBV7-2	TRBD1	TRBJ1-6	-	TGTGCCAGCAGCTTAGTGACAGGGGGGACCCTCCACTTT	CASSLVTGGTLHF
TRBV29-1	-	TRBJ2-1	-	TGCAGCGTTGACCCCCCACTCCCCTACAATGAGCAGTTCTTC	CSVDPPLPYNEQFF
TRBV6-1	-	TRBJ1-5	few	TGTGCCAGCATCCCGAACGGCAGGCAGAATCAGCCCCAGCATTTT	CASIPNGRQNQPQHF
TRBV20-1	-	TRBJ2-2	few	TGCAGTGCTAGAGGAGTATTTCAACCCGGGGAGCTGTTTTTT	CSARGVFQPGELFF
TRBV4-2	-	TRBJ2-5	few	TGTGCCAGCAGCCAAGGCGTTCTTGGGACCCAGTACTTC	CASSQGVLGTQYF
TRBV5-1	TRBD2	TRBJ2-5	-	TGCGCCAGCAGCTTGATTAGCGGGAGAGAGACCCAGTACTTC	CASSLISGRETQYF
TRBV5-1	TRBD2	TRBJ2-1	-	TGCGCCAGCAGCCCCGGGACTAGCGGCGATGAGCAGTTCTTC	CASSPGTSGDEQFF
TRBV28	-	TRBJ2-7	many	TGTGCCAGCAGTTCCCCGGTGAGGGTGTATGACGAGCAGTACTTC	CASSSPVRVYDEQYF
TRBV19	-	TRBJ1-5	-	TGTGCCAGTAGTATCCCGGCCTGGCGGGGGACCAATCAGCCCCAGCATTTT	CASSIPAWRGTNQPQHF
TRBV7-2	-	TRBJ1-5	many	TGTGCCAGCAGCTTACACGGAGCCAATCAGCCCCAGCATTTT	CASSLHGANQPQHF
TRBV27	-	TRBJ2-1	few	TGTGCCAGCAGTTTATGGGGAGGCGGATACAATGAGCAGTTCTTC	CASSLWGGGYNEQFF
TRBV12-3/TRBV12-4	-	TRBJ1-2	many	TGTGCCAGCAGTTTTAAGGGACCGAACTATGGCTACACCTTC	CASSFKGPNYGYTF
TRBV20-1	TRBD2	TRBJ2-7	-	TGCAGTGCTAGAGAGGCCGGCGGGAGCGGGGACTACGAGCAGTACTTC	CSAREAGGSGDYEQYF
TRBV6-6	TRBD1	TRBJ2-5	many	TGTGCCAGCAGTTACTCGATGGGACAGGGCCAAGAGACCCAGTACTTC	CASSYSMGQGQETQYF
TRBV7-9	TRBD1	TRBJ2-3	many	TGTGCCAGCAGCTATCGACAGGGGGCGGTGGGCACAGATACGCAGTATTTT	CASSYRQGAVGTDTQYF
TRBV30	-	TRBJ2-1	many	TGTGCCTGGAGTGGTATGGTTAACTCCTACAATGAGCAGTTCTTC	CAWSGMVNSYNEQFF
TRBV9	-	TRBJ2-2	-	TGTGCCAGCAGCGTAGACCGCTCAACTAGATCCGGGGAGCTGTTTTTT	CASSVDRSTRSGELFF
TRBV6-1	TRBD1	TRBJ1-2	many	TGTGCCACAGGGGACAGGCAAGCTAACTATGGCTACACCTTC	CATGDRQANYGYTF
TRBV11-2	TRBD1	TRBJ2-7	many	TGTGCCAGCAGCAACCGACAGGGCTACGAGCAGTACTTC	CASSNRQGYEQYF
TRBV11-3	-	TRBJ2-7	few	TGTGCCAGCAGCGTAGGGATTAAGCAGTACTTC	CASSVGIKQYF
TRBV6-1	-	TRBJ2-2	-	TGTGCCAGCAGGCGGACAGGGACTAGCACCGGGGAGCTGTTTTTT	CASRRTGTSTGELFF
TRBV28	TRBD2	TRBJ2-1	few	TGTGCCAGCAGTTTATCGACTAGCCGATACTCCTTTGTGCAGTTCTTC	CASSLSTSRYSFVQFF
TRBV20-1	TRBD1	TRBJ2-7	few	TGCAGTGCTGAAGACAGGGGGCTCTACGAGCAGTACTTC	CSAEDRGLYEQYF
TRBV28	TRBD2	TRBJ2-1	many	TGTGCCAGCAGTAGCGGGATTCAGGGCAATGAGCAGTTCTTC	CASSSGIQGNEQFF
TRBV2	-	TRBJ2-7	many	TGTGCCAGCAGTCCAGCCCAAGGTGAGGGAGTGGGCTCCTACGAGCAGTACTTC	CASSPAQGEGVGSYEQYF
TRBV9	-	TRBJ1-2	-	TGTGCCAGCAGCCAAACAAAAGGCTACACCTTC	CASSQTKGYTF
TRBV20-1	TRBD1	TRBJ2-7	many	TGCAGTGCTAGATCGACGGGACAGGGCACCTACGAGCAGTACTTC	CSARSTGQGTYEQYF
TRBV3-1	-	TRBJ1-2	-	TGTGCCAGCAGCCACGAGGAGGTCGGTGGCTACACCTTC	CASSHEEVGGYTF
TRBV7-8	TRBD1	TRBJ1-1	few	TGTGCCAGCAGCGCCGGGACAGCACTTGAAGCTTTCTTT	CASSAGTALEAFF
TRBV7-8	TRBD2	TRBJ2-7	-	TGTGCCAGCAGCTTAGCCTTCGGGGGGGGGCGGTACGAGCAGTACTTC	CASSLAFGGGRYEQYF
TRBV28	TRBD1	TRBJ1-2	many	TGTGCCAGCACCTTAGGGACAGGGACTTTTCGAAGGGGCGGCTACACCTTC	CASTLGTGTFRRGGYTF
TRBV28	-	TRBJ1-5	many	TGTGCCAGCAGTCTAGCGGACCAGGGGAGCAATCAGCCCCAGCATTTT	CASSLADQGSNQPQHF
TRBV5-8	-	TRBJ2-1	few	TGTGCCAGCAGCGAGACATCCCGGTTCCCGTTCTTC	CASSETSRFPFF
TRBV4-1	TRBD1	TRBJ2-7	-	TGCGCCAGCAGCCCCCTGGGGACAGAGCTTTCCTACGAGCAGTACTTC	CASSPLGTELSYEQYF
TRBV2	-	TRBJ1-2	many	TGTGCCGAGGGCCCCGCTAACTATGGCTACACCTTC	CAEGPANYGYTF
TRBV6-1	TRBD1	TRBJ2-7	many	TGTGCCAGCAGTGATGGGCCAGGGGGTTCCTACGAGCAGTACTTC	CASSDGPGGSYEQYF
TRBV18	-	TRBJ1-4	-	TGTGCCAGCTCACATAGGGAAAGTGAAAAACTGTTTTTT	CASSHRESEKLFF
TRBV7-9	-	TRBJ1-1	-	TGTGCCAGCAGCTCACAAGGGGAAAGCACTGAAGCTTTCTTT	CASSSQGESTEAFF
TRBV2	-	TRBJ2-2	many	TGTGCCAGCCGAAGCTCCGGGAGCGGTACCGGGGAGCTGTTTTTT	CASRSSGSGTGELFF
TRBV5-1	TRBD1	TRBJ2-7	many	TGCGCCAGCAGCTTGGCCGGGACAGGGGGCTCCTACGAGCAGTACTTC	CASSLAGTGGSYEQYF
TRBV12-3/TRBV12-4	-	TRBJ2-7	many	TGTGCCAGCACCCGACAGGGAGGGGCCTACGAGCAGTACTTC	CASTRQGGAYEQYF
TRBV28	-	TRBJ2-7	many	TGTGCCAGCAGAACCGGGGCAGCCTCCTACGAGCAGTACTTC	CASRTGAASYEQYF
TRBV6-6	-	TRBJ2-7	-	TGTGCCAGCAGTTACTCCGGCTCACACTACGAGCAGTACTTC	CASSYSGSHYEQYF
TRBV28	-	TRBJ2-7	many	TGTGCCAGCAGTTTAAGGCTCTCTCTCTCCTACGAGCAGTACTTC	CASSLRLSLSYEQYF
TRBV5-1	-	TRBJ2-1	many	TGCGCCAGCAGCGGCGCCGGGACTGGGCTTGAGCAGTTCTTC	CASSGAGTGLEQFF
TRBV3-1	-	TRBJ2-2	many	TGTGCCAGCAGCCATGGTGGAGCATCCACCGGGGAGCTGTTTTTT	CASSHGGASTGELFF